This is a list of T cell receptor beta chains from one sample in a study of CD8+ T cells in alopecia areata. Here immunoSEQ multiplex PCR was the method, and the copy in TCRdb shows in-frame clones only, minus some. The data contain some 160,000 clones, approximately 65% of them singletons. Sequencing was performed on CD4+ T cells sorted from blood, taken at week 4, from a patient treated with tofacitinib. Receptors originate from a human donor with alopecia areata. Each CDR3 is given with its conserved first and last residue. The D gene is left open where the match is weak. Size values are once, few and many counts, or a class for expanded clones, and some rows have none.

-	TRBD1	TRBJ2-7	TRBV27	TGTGCCAGCAGTTCTCAGGGACAGCCGATCTACGAGCAGTACTTC	CASSSQGQPIYEQYF
-	-	TRBJ2-7	TRBV29-1	TGCAGCGTTGAAGCCCGCAGGGAGCAGTACTTC	CSVEARREQYF
-	-	TRBJ2-5	TRBV7-9	TGTGCCAGCAGCTTCGGTCGGGACCCTACGTACTTC	CASSFGRDPTYF
-	-	TRBJ1-6	TRBV27	TGTGCCAGCAGTTTATTCAGCTCCTATAATTCACCCCTCCACTTT	CASSLFSSYNSPLHF
-	-	TRBJ1-1	TRBV6-5	TGTGCCAGCAGTTCTGCCGGGGTGGGGACTGAAGCTTTCTTT	CASSSAGVGTEAFF
once	-	TRBJ2-7	TRBV27	TGTGCCAGCAGTTTATTTCCAGGGTCCTACGAGCAGTACTTC	CASSLFPGSYEQYF
-	-	TRBJ2-7	TRBV18	TGTGCCAGCTCACCGGGGACGCGCGAGCAGTACTTC	CASSPGTREQYF
-	-	TRBJ2-3	TRBV2	TGTGCCAGCCAAGGGATTTTTAGCACAGATACGCAGTATTTT	CASQGIFSTDTQYF
-	-	TRBJ1-1	TRBV29-1	TGCAGCGTTTACCAGGGTGGTGAAGCTTTCTTT	CSVYQGGEAFF
-	TRBD1	TRBJ2-2	TRBV7-8	TGTGCCAGCAGCTCGGGACAGGGGAAGCCGAACGGGGAGCTGTTTTTT	CASSSGQGKPNGELFF
-	-	TRBJ2-1	TRBV10-3	TGTGCCATCAGTGCAACGGCCGAGGGTGAGCAGTTCTTC	CAISATAEGEQFF
-	TRBD1	TRBJ1-4	TRBV29-1	TGCAGCGTGGGACAGAGTAATGAAAAACTGTTTTTT	CSVGQSNEKLFF
few	TRBD1	TRBJ1-2	TRBV13	TGTGCCAGCAGCTTTAACAGGGGAGGAGCCTATGGCTACACCTTC	CASSFNRGGAYGYTF
few	-	TRBJ1-2	TRBV29-1	TGCAGCGTTAATTTAGGCCCGCAGGACACCTTC	CSVNLGPQDTF
-	-	TRBJ2-5	TRBV29-1	TGCACCGTTGAACAAGTCGGGGAGACCCAGTACTTC	CTVEQVGETQYF
-	-	TRBJ2-6	TRBV5-6	TGTGCCAGCAGCTTGGGGGCAGGATCCTCTGGGGCCAACGTCCTGACTTTC	CASSLGAGSSGANVLTF
-	-	TRBJ2-7	TRBV9	TGTGCCAGCAGCGTAGGGTCGGTAAGCTCCTACGAGCAGTACTTC	CASSVGSVSSYEQYF
-	TRBD1	TRBJ2-7	TRBV30	TGTGCCTGGGCCGAGACAGGGGGCTGGTCCTACGAGCAGTACTTC	CAWAETGGWSYEQYF
-	-	TRBJ1-2	TRBV29-1	TGCAGCGCGATTGACAGTAACTATGGCTACACCTTC	CSAIDSNYGYTF
-	TRBD1	TRBJ1-5	TRBV30	TGTGCCTGGAGTCTTACAGGGGGTCAGCCCCAGCATTTT	CAWSLTGGQPQHF
once	-	TRBJ2-2	TRBV4-2	TGTGCCAGCAGCCACCGACCCCTACTGGCAGGGGAGACCGGGGAGCTGTTTTTT	CASSHRPLLAGETGELFF
-	-	TRBJ2-7	TRBV29-1	TGCAGCGTTGAAGATCGACGGGGAGGTGACGAGCAGTACTTC	CSVEDRRGGDEQYF
-	TRBD2	TRBJ2-7	TRBV7-2	TGTGCCAGCAGCTTCCGGAGCGGGGCCTACGAGCAGTACTTC	CASSFRSGAYEQYF
-	-	TRBJ1-2	TRBV2	TGTGCCAGCAGTGTGACAGCTCATGGCTACACCTTC	CASSVTAHGYTF
-	TRBD1	TRBJ2-5	TRBV15	TGTGCCACCAGCAACCGAGGGGGCCCAGAGACCCAGTACTTC	CATSNRGGPETQYF
-	TRBD2	TRBJ2-5	TRBV15	TGTGCCACCAGCAGGATAGCGGGGGGAGAGACCCAGTACTTC	CATSRIAGGETQYF
few	-	TRBJ1-4	TRBV5-1	TGCGCCAGCAGCGGAGGTTCCGGTAATGAAAAACTGTTTTTT	CASSGGSGNEKLFF
-	-	TRBJ1-1	TRBV30	TGTGCCTGGGTCGGAAGGGGGGGCGCGAACACTGAAGCTTTCTTT	CAWVGRGGANTEAFF
-	TRBD2	TRBJ2-2	TRBV30	TGTGCCTGGATAACTAGCGGGGGGACCGCGAACACCGGGGAGCTGTTTTTT	CAWITSGGTANTGELFF
-	TRBD1	TRBJ1-1	TRBV30	TGTGCCTGGGGGACAGGGAGTATGAACACTGAAGCTTTCTTT	CAWGTGSMNTEAFF
-	-	TRBJ2-3	TRBV2	TGTGCCAGCAGTGCCGACCGAGAAGATACGCAGTATTTT	CASSADREDTQYF
-	TRBD1	TRBJ2-7	TRBV10-3	TGTGCCATCAGGGACCGGACAGGGAAAGACGAGCAGTACTTC	CAIRDRTGKDEQYF
-	TRBD1	TRBJ1-1	TRBV2	TGTGCCAGCAGTGAATCGAGGGGGCGCACTGAAGCTTTCTTT	CASSESRGRTEAFF
once	TRBD1	TRBJ1-2	TRBV7-8	TGTGCCAGCAGCTTAACGGGACAGGAGGTGCAGACCTTC	CASSLTGQEVQTF
-	-	TRBJ2-5	TRBV5-6	TGTGCCAGCAGCTGGGGGAAGCTCCAAGAGACCCAGTACTTC	CASSWGKLQETQYF
-	TRBD1	TRBJ1-6	TRBV7-6	TGTGCCAGCAGCTTAGAAGAGGGACAGGCACCCTGGGATTCACCCCTCCACTTT	CASSLEEGQAPWDSPLHF
-	TRBD2	TRBJ2-1	TRBV29-1	TGCAGCGCCAGACTAGCGGGGGACAATGAGCAGTTCTTC	CSARLAGDNEQFF
-	-	TRBJ2-1	TRBV29-1	TGCAGCGGAATGGACTGGAACAATGAGCAGTTCTTC	CSGMDWNNEQFF
few	-	TRBJ2-7	TRBV11-2	TGTGCCAGCAGCTTAGTATCCGGGATCTACGAGCAGTACTTC	CASSLVSGIYEQYF
few	-	TRBJ1-5	TRBV30	TGTGCCTGGAGTCCCGGGCTACTCAATCAGCCCCAGCATTTT	CAWSPGLLNQPQHF
-	TRBD1	TRBJ2-7	TRBV5-4	TGTGCCAGCAGTTACAGGGGTTCGTACGAGCAGTACTTC	CASSYRGSYEQYF
-	TRBD1	TRBJ2-5	TRBV29-1	TGCAGCGTTGTCCGGACAGGGTGGGAGACCCAGTACTTC	CSVVRTGWETQYF
few	-	TRBJ2-7	TRBV13	TGTGCCAGCAGCCCAGGCCCCCCGGTGAGCTCCTACGAGCAGTACTTC	CASSPGPPVSSYEQYF
-	-	TRBJ1-1	TRBV30	TGTGCCTGGAGCGGGGGGGGCTTTACTGAAGCTTTCTTT	CAWSGGGFTEAFF
few	-	TRBJ2-5	TRBV19	TGTGCCAGTACCCCACGGGGGATGGAGACCCAGTACTTC	CASTPRGMETQYF
few	-	TRBJ2-7	TRBV29-1	TGCAGCGTTGACAGGGGTCCGCGGGAGCAGTACTTC	CSVDRGPREQYF
few	-	TRBJ2-7	TRBV9	TGTGCCAGCAGCGTAGATCCCTTCAGGGGAGGAAAGAACGAGCAGTACTTC	CASSVDPFRGGKNEQYF
-	-	TRBJ1-6	TRBV6-5	TGTGCCAGCAGTTTCACACAGCGTTCCCGAAATTCACCCCTCCACTTT	CASSFTQRSRNSPLHF